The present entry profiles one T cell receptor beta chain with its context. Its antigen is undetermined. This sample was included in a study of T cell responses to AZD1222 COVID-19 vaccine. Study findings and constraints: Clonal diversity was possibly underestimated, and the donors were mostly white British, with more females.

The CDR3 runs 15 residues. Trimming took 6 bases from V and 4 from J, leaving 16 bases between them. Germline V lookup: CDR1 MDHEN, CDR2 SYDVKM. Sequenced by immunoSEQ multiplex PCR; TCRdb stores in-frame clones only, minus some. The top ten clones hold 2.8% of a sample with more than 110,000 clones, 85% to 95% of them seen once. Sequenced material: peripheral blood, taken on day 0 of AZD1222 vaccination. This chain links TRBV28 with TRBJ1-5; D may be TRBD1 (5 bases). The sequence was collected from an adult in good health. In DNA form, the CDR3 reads TGTGCCAGCAGATACGACAGTTTCGGGAATCAGCCCCAGCATTTT. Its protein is CASRYDSFGNQPQHF.